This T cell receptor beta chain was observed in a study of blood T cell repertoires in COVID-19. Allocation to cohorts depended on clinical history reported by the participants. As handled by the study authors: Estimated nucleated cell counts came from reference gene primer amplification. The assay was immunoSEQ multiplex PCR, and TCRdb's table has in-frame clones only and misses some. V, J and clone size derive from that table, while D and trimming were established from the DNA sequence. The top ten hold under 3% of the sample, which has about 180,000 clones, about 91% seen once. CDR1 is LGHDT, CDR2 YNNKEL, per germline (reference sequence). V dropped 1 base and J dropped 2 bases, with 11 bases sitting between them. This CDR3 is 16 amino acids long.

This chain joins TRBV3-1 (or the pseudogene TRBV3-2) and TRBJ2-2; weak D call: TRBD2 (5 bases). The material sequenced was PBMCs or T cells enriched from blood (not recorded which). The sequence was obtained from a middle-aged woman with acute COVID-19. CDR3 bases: TGTGCCAGCAGCCAAGTGGCTAGCCTAAACACCGGGGAGCTGTTTTTT. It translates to CASSQVASLNTGELFF.